The rows below give T cell receptor beta chains drawn from one sample of a study of T cell repertoires in cytomegalovirus infection. Via MiXCR, TCRdb re-called the reads, giving one row per CDR3 protein. The sample contains 100,000 to 150,000 distinct CDR3 sequences, over 25% of which appear only once. No antigen has been assigned to these receptors. The sequenced sample was CD8+ T cells from cultured PBMCs, obtained from culture after CMV antigen stimulation. The receptors originated from a human donor in good health (CMV status not recorded). Some clones in this sample may be carry-over from other donors' samples. Both conserved end residues are part of each CDR3. D genes are given only for firm matches. A row's size may be missing; if present it is once, few, many or a size class.

TRBD1 - TRBJ2-7 TRBV7-9 TGTGCCAGCAGCTTCACGGGACAGGGGGTTTACGAGCAGTACTTC CASSFTGQGVYEQYF
- few TRBJ2-1 TRBV19 TGTGCCAGTAGTATAGAAGGGGGGGGCTTCGCCTCCTACAATGAGCAGTTCTTC CASSIEGGGFASYNEQFF
- few TRBJ1-2 TRBV6-2/TRBV6-3 TGTGCCAGCAGCCTACAGGATAACTATGGCTACACCTTC CASSLQDNYGYTF
TRBD2 once TRBJ2-3 TRBV14 TGTGCCAGCAGCCAATCAGAGGCTAGCGGGGGGAGCACAGATACGCAGTATTTT CASSQSEASGGSTDTQYF
- many TRBJ1-1 TRBV7-9 TGTGCCAGCAGCTTACCCGGGACTGAAGCTTTCTTT CASSLPGTEAFF
TRBD2 - TRBJ2-7 TRBV19 TGTGCCAGTAGTGCAACCGGAAGCGGGATCTACGAGCAGTACTTC CASSATGSGIYEQYF
- - TRBJ2-3 TRBV5-1 TGCGCCAGCAGCGAGACAGAAACCGATACGCAGTATTTT CASSETETDTQYF
- - TRBJ1-1 TRBV7-8 TGTGCCAGCAGTAACACTGAAGCTTTCTTT CASSNTEAFF
- - TRBJ1-5 TRBV7-6 TGTGCCAGCAGCTTCGGCAGGGTGAATCAGCCCCAGCATTTT CASSFGRVNQPQHF
TRBD2 few TRBJ2-7 TRBV7-6 TGTGCCAGCAGCTCGCCCGGGGGGGGCTCGAGCTCCTACGAGCAGTACTTC CASSSPGGGSSSYEQYF
TRBD1 - TRBJ1-1 TRBV20-1 TGCAGTGCTGGAAGACAGGGGGCCCTCTTTTCTACGACTGAAGCTTTCTTT CSAGRQGALFSTTEAFF
- many TRBJ2-1 TRBV7-8 TGTGCCAGCAGCTTAGTCCGGGGCAGTTACAATGAGCAGTTCTTC CASSLVRGSYNEQFF
- many TRBJ1-5 TRBV7-8 TGTGCCAGCAGGGCGGGGGTCAGCAATCAGCCCCAGCATTTT CASRAGVSNQPQHF
TRBD2 - TRBJ2-7 TRBV7-2 TGTGCCAGCAGCTTAGCCGGGCTAGCGGGGACCTACGAGCAGTACTTC CASSLAGLAGTYEQYF
TRBD2 many TRBJ2-1 TRBV7-6 TGTGCCAGCAGCTTAGTTGGGGGGGGGAACAATGAGCAGTTCTTC CASSLVGGGNNEQFF
- many TRBJ1-1 TRBV7-8 TGTGCCAGCAGCTTCGGTGACAGGAGTTACACTGAAGCTTTCTTT CASSFGDRSYTEAFF
TRBD2 - TRBJ2-3 TRBV6-8 TGTGCCAGCAGCCCGACTAGCGGCACAGATACGCAGTATTTT CASSPTSGTDTQYF
- - TRBJ2-3 TRBV11-2 TGTGCCAGCAGCCTGGGACCGGGGGACCGTGATACGCAGTATTTT CASSLGPGDRDTQYF
- few TRBJ2-1 TRBV5-1 TGCGCCAGCAGCTTGATAGCCCCCGGGGACAATGAGCAGTTCTTC CASSLIAPGDNEQFF
TRBD1 few TRBJ2-5 TRBV6-2/TRBV6-3 TGTGCCAGCAGTTACGGGACAGCTCTATCGAACATGGAGACCCAGTACTTC CASSYGTALSNMETQYF
- - TRBJ2-7 TRBV3-1 TGTGCCAGCAGCCCCCAGGGACTGCACTACGAGCAGTACTTC CASSPQGLHYEQYF
- - TRBJ2-3 TRBV7-6 TGTGCCAGCGGAGAGGTCGCGGGAGATACGCAGTATTTT CASGEVAGDTQYF
- few TRBJ1-4 TRBV27 TGTGCCAGCAGTTTTCTCGGTTCCCATGAAAAACTGTTTTTT CASSFLGSHEKLFF
- - TRBJ2-7 TRBV12-3/TRBV12-4 TGTGCCAGCAGTTTAGGTTACGGGGCCTCTAGCTACGAGCAGTACTTC CASSLGYGASSYEQYF
- few TRBJ1-1 TRBV7-9 TGTGCCAGCAGCTTAGTATCAGGGGACACTGAAGCTTTCTTT CASSLVSGDTEAFF
TRBD1 - TRBJ1-2 TRBV20-1 TGCAGTGCTAGAGATAAGGGGGCCGACTATGGCTACACCTTC CSARDKGADYGYTF
- many TRBJ2-4 TRBV6-2/TRBV6-3 TGTGCCAGCAGTCTCGACAGCGCCAAAAACATTCAGTACTTC CASSLDSAKNIQYF
- few TRBJ1-1 TRBV27 TGTGCCAGCAGTTTAGAAGTGAACACTGAAGCTTTCTTT CASSLEVNTEAFF
- - TRBJ2-7 TRBV7-9 TGTGCCAGCAGCTTCCTAGATGACGAGCAGTACTTC CASSFLDDEQYF
- - TRBJ2-5 TRBV7-9 TGTGCCAGCAGCTTGGGGCCCCGGCTGCTTGAGACCCAGTACTTC CASSLGPRLLETQYF
- once TRBJ1-5 TRBV6-6 TGTGCCAGCAGTTACTCGGTTGCAGGGAACGCGCCCCAGCATTTT CASSYSVAGNAPQHF
- - TRBJ1-2 TRBV7-2 TGTGCCAGCAGCTTAAACACAGTCACTAACTATGGCTACACCTTC CASSLNTVTNYGYTF
- few TRBJ2-7 TRBV27 TGTGCCAGCAGTTCCCTCAGACGTGGTATGAACGTGCAGTACTTC CASSSLRRGMNVQYF
- - TRBJ2-2 TRBV7-4 TGTGCCAGCAGCTTTCAAACCGGGACGGACACCGGGGAGCTGTTTTTT CASSFQTGTDTGELFF
- - TRBJ1-5 TRBV19 TGTGCCAGTAGTGGCTCCAGTGGGACCGATAGCAATCAGCCCCAGCATTTT CASSGSSGTDSNQPQHF
- few TRBJ2-7 TRBV12-3/TRBV12-4 TGTGCCAGCAGCCTGGAGGACACAATCTCCTACGAGCAGTACTTC CASSLEDTISYEQYF
TRBD2 - TRBJ2-1 TRBV2 TGTGCCAGCAGTGAAGGGCCTAGCGGAAGCTCCTACAATGAGCAGTTCTTC CASSEGPSGSSYNEQFF
TRBD1 - TRBJ1-6 TRBV6-5 TGTGCCAGCAGGCCGGGACAGTCTGAAGTGTTTTCACCCCTCCACTTT CASRPGQSEVFSPLHF
TRBD1 many TRBJ2-3 TRBV6-1 TGTGCCAGCAGAACGGGACAGGGATTTATGCAGTGGTATTTT CASRTGQGFMQWYF
- - TRBJ1-1 TRBV7-9 TGTGCCAGCGCCGCAAACGGGTACAACATGAACACTGAAGCTTTCTTT CASAANGYNMNTEAFF
- - TRBJ1-1 TRBV12-3/TRBV12-4 TGTGCCAGTAGTTCGGGGGCCACTGAAGCTTTCTTT CASSSGATEAFF
- once TRBJ1-2 TRBV27 TGTGCCAGCAGTGGAGAGGAGGGACGTTATGGCTACACCTTC CASSGEEGRYGYTF
- many TRBJ1-1 TRBV19 TGTGCCAGTAAAACTCGGCAGGAGTTCACTGAAGCTTTCTTT CASKTRQEFTEAFF
TRBD2 many TRBJ2-1 TRBV7-7 TGTGCTAGCAGCCTAGCGGGGGGGGTCTACAATGAGCAGTTCTTC CASSLAGGVYNEQFF
TRBD1 - TRBJ2-1 TRBV6-2/TRBV6-3 TGTGCCAGCAGGGCTACAGGGGACAATGAGCAGTTCTTC CASRATGDNEQFF
TRBD2 many TRBJ2-1 TRBV7-2 TGTGCCAGCAGCTTTGGCGGGGGGGACAATGAGCAGTTCTTC CASSFGGGDNEQFF
- few TRBJ2-7 TRBV27 TGTGCCAGCAGTTTAAGCGTCTACTACGAGCAGTACTTC CASSLSVYYEQYF
TRBD1 - TRBJ2-1 TRBV25-1 TGTGCCAGCAGTGGTTACAGGGGGCCAGGTGAGCAGTTCTTC CASSGYRGPGEQFF